The 18 T cell receptor beta chains below all came from one sample that was sequenced in a study of coeliac disease. Only in-frame clones appear in the TCRdb table, and some are missing; sequencing was by immunoSEQ multiplex PCR. The sample lists 7,500 to 9,500 clones; roughly 71% were seen once. Sequencing was carried out using lamina propria lymphocytes from the gut. All receptors come from a woman aged 55 to 70 with celiac disease.

The V and J genes are TRBV7-9 and TRBJ2-2, with TRBD2 identical over 10 bases. After removal of 5 bases from V and 5 bases from J, the junction contained 8 bases not matched to a gene. The CDR3 consists of 16 residues. The germline V gene encodes CDR1 SEHNR and CDR2 FQNEAQ (reference sequence). CDR3 coding DNA: TGTGCCAGCAGCCCAGGGGCTAGCGGGGGTACCGGGGAGCTGTTTTTT. Translation: CASSPGASGGTGELFF.

This clone turned up a few times. The chain's CDR3 is CARGSAHYEQYF. CDR3 DNA sequence: TGTGCCAGGGGCTCAGCCCACTACGAGCAGTACTTC. This sequence joins TRBV6-5 and TRBJ2-7; D not resolved. V lost 9 bases to trimming and J lost 3 bases, with 12 bases between them. The germline V gene encodes CDR1 MNHEY and CDR2 SVGAGI. The CDR3 extends over 12 amino acids.

The CDR3 here is CASSESLLAGVTDTQYF. The CDR3 DNA reads as TGCGCCAGCAGTGAGTCATTACTAGCGGGAGTAACAGATACGCAGTATTTT. The V gene is TRBV10-1, the J gene TRBJ2-3; 11 nucleotides line up with TRBD2. Per the germline V gene, CDR1 is WNHNN and CDR2 is SYGVQD (reference sequence). With 0 bases clipped from V and 3 bases from J, the junction kept 5 bases outside the gene matches. The CDR3 length is 17 residues.

This chain joins TRBV28 and TRBJ2-5; D unclear. The CDR3 is made up of 13 amino acids. Trimming stripped 4 bases from V and 4 bases from J, with 10 bases between. Germline V gene data show CDR1 as MDHEN and CDR2 as SYDVKM. CDR3 amino acids: CASSSHSRETQYF. The CDR3 DNA is TGTGCCAGCAGTTCGCACAGCCGAGAGACCCAGTACTTC.

This rearrangement joins TRBV29-1 to TRBJ2-3; D perhaps matches TRBD2 (5 bases). Germline loops: CDR1 SQVTM, CDR2 ANQGSEA. The germline V and J ends were trimmed by 7 bases and 4 bases, with 9 bases remaining between them. The CDR3 is made up of 11 amino acids. The CDR3, as DNA: TGCAGCGCGGGGTTGGCAGATACGCAGTATTTT. This translates into CSAGLADTQYF.

This clone was counted between two and nine times. The chain employs TRBV2 and TRBJ2-2, with D possibly TRBD2 on 6 matching bases. V was pared by 6 bases and J by 5 bases, with 16 bases between. This CDR3 is built from 15 residues. Germline V lookup: CDR1 SNHLY, CDR2 FYNNEI. Written as DNA, the CDR3 is TGTGCCAGCAGCGGGGGACGGATGAGAACCGGGGAGCTGTTTTTT. Amino acid sequence: CASSGGRMRTGELFF.

This clone has more than one count but fewer than ten. V usage is TRBV30 and J usage is TRBJ1-5; D is unclear. Germline CDR1 and CDR2: GTSNPN and SVGIG (reference sequence). This CDR3 is 16 amino acids long. V was clipped by 0 bases and J by 7 bases, with 19 bases between them. In DNA form, the CDR3 reads TGTGCCTGGAGTGTGGCAAGGGTGAGGGCAGGACAGCCCCAGCATTTT. The encoded protein is CAWSVARVRAGQPQHF.

The chain recombines TRBV11-1 with TRBJ1-1, with a tentative D call TRBD1 (5 bases). Trimming shortened V by 2 bases and J by 1 base, and 11 bases separated the two germline ends. CDR1 is SGHAT and CDR2 is FQDESV in the germline V gene (reference sequence). CDR3 length: 15 amino acids. CDR3 sequence (DNA): TGTGCCAGCAGCTTATTCGGGACTGAGAACACTGAAGCTTTCTTT. Its translation is CASSLFGTENTEAFF.

The chain combines TRBV6-1 with TRBJ1-1, with D maybe TRBD1 (5 bases). The CDR3 is 17 residues long. Germline lookup yields CDR1 MNHNS and CDR2 SASEGT. V gave up 4 bases and J gave up 1 base, with 19 bases separating them. Here the CDR3 DNA reads TGTGCCAGCAGTGCCGACATTGGGGGGACGCGGAACACTGAAGCTTTCTTT. Its protein product is CASSADIGGTRNTEAFF.

In this sample, this clone turned up a few times. V is TRBV30 and J is TRBJ1-1; possibly TRBD1 for D (6 bases). The CDR3 totals 13 residues. V shed 6 bases and J shed 1 base, with 12 bases lying between them. CDR1 and CDR2 from the germline V gene are GTSNPN and SVGIG (reference sequence). The CDR3 sequence is CACTWGQNTEAFF. In DNA, the CDR3 is TGTGCCTGCACATGGGGACAGAACACTGAAGCTTTCTTT.

This clone was seen a handful of times. The chain uses TRBV4-2 and TRBJ2-2, with 7 bases that match TRBD1. The germline CDR1 and CDR2 sequences are LGHNA and YNFKEQ. CDR3 length: 11 amino acids. The V and J ends lost 4 bases and 12 bases, in that order; junction bases with no gene match: 2. The CDR3 sequence is CASSRQGKLFF. CDR3 coding DNA: TGTGCCAGCAGCCGACAGGGAAAGCTGTTTTTT.

The chain recombines TRBV7-3 with TRBJ2-2; D perhaps matches TRBD1 (5 bases). The germline V gene has CDR1 SGHTA and CDR2 FQGTGA. The length of the CDR3 is 13 residues. Trimming shortened V by 5 bases and J by 8 bases, and 12 bases separated the two germline ends. This chain's CDR3 is CASSLQVSGELFF. DNA of the CDR3: TGTGCCAGCAGCCTACAGGTTTCTGGGGAGCTGTTTTTT.

The gene calls are TRBV1 and TRBJ2-7; TRBD2, the table's D call, lacks a check against the DNA. TRBV1 is a pseudogene locus. This CDR3 is built from 17 residues. The CDR3 nucleotides are TGCACCAGCAGCCACTTGATAGCGGGAGGGCCAGCCTACGAGCAGTACTTC. Protein: CTSSHLIAGGPAYEQYF.

This chain connects TRBV7-9 to TRBJ2-1, with 8 bases identical to TRBD1. Germline CDR1 SEHNR, CDR2 FQNEAQ (reference sequence). There are 12 residues in the CDR3. V was clipped by 1 base and J by 15 bases; unmatched bases: 5. CDR3 bases: TGTGCCAGCAGCTTAGAGGGCAGGGGGCGGTTCTTC. Translated: CASSLEGRGRFF. Based on the CDR3 plus reference TRBV7-9 and TRBJ2-1, the full variable domain is DTGVSQNPRHKITKRGQNVTFRCDPISEHNRLYWYRQTLGQGPEFLTYFQNEAQLEKSRLLSDRFSAERPKGSFSTLEIQRTEQGDSAMYLCASSLEGRGRFFGPGTRLTVL.

The chain links TRBV7-2 to TRBJ1-1; 7 bases agree with TRBD1. V trimming: 5 bases; J trimming: 1 base; junction bases outside the gene matches: 10. Germline loops: CDR1 SGHTA, CDR2 FQGNSA. The CDR3 extends over 16 amino acids. DNA for the CDR3: TGTGCCAGCAGCCTCCGACCCAGGGGGGCGAACACTGAAGCTTTCTTT. It yields the protein CASSLRPRGANTEAFF.

V and J are TRBV5-4 and TRBJ1-1; no reliable D call. With 4 bases removed from V and 3 bases from J, the gap between germline ends came to 10 bases. CDR1 is SGHNT and CDR2 is YYREEE in the germline V gene (reference sequence). The CDR3 sequence is 13 residues long. The CDR3 DNA reads TGTGCCAGCAGCCCCAACTTGGACACTGAAGCTTTCTTT. It is translated as CASSPNLDTEAFF.

This clone was observed a handful of times. The chain recombines TRBV29-1 with TRBJ2-7, with 9 nucleotides matching TRBD1. The CDR3 spans 14 residues. Per the germline V gene, CDR1 is SQVTM and CDR2 is ANQGSEA. J was trimmed by 6 bases and V by 1 base; bases with no gene match: 7. The CDR3, as DNA: TGCAGCGTTGAAGGTGAACAGGGGGCAGGCGAGCAGTACTTC. Amino acid sequence: CSVEGEQGAGEQYF.

The J gene is TRBJ1-5, the V gene TRBV4-1, with D tentatively TRBD1 (6 bases). The CDR3 is 17 residues long. Looked up from germline, CDR1 is MGHRA and CDR2 is YSYEKL. Trimming cost V 2 bases and J 4 bases, with 18 bases left between them. The chain's CDR3 is CASSQKFPGASNQPQHF. The CDR3, as DNA: TGCGCCAGCAGCCAAAAGTTTCCAGGGGCAAGTAATCAGCCCCAGCATTTT.